The clone carrying this T cell receptor beta chain occurred once. These data are taken from a study of cytomegalovirus exposure and HLA in healthy donors. The CDR3 is 16 amino acids. The V gene lost 4 bases and the J gene lost 4 bases, with 19 bases spanning the gap. Per the germline V gene, CDR1 is MNHNS and CDR2 is SASEGT. The table came from immunoSEQ multiplex PCR; TCRdb's copy has only in-frame clones and leaves some out. Of 230,000 or so clones listed, around 88% are singletons. This sequence originates from a woman in her late teens or twenties in good health and CMV-seronegative. The chain uses TRBV6-1 and TRBJ1-1, with a weak D call TRBD1 (6 bases). The sequenced sample was PBMCs. The CDR3 coding sequence is TGTGCCAGCAGTGCCTACAGGGTAAATAAGGGCACTGAAGCTTTCTTT. Translation gives CASSAYRVNKGTEAFF.